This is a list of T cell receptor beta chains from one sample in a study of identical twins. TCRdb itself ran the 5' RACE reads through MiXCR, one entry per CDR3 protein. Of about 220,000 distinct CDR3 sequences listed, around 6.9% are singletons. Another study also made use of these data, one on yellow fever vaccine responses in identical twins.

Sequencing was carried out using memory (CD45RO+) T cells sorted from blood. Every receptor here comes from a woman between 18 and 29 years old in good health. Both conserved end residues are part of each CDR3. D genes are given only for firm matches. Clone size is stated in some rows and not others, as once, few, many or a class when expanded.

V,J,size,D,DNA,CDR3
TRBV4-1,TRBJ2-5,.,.,TGCGCCAGCAGCCAAGTGGGCGGTTCTCCAGGGCTGGGGAAAGAGACCCAGTACTTC,CASSQVGGSPGLGKETQYF
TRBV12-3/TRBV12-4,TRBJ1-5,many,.,TGTGCCAGCAGCCCGGACAGAAATCAGCCCCAGCATTTT,CASSPDRNQPQHF
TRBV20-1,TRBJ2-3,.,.,TGCAGTGCTAGAGATCTTGCGGGGGCCCCAGATACGCAGTATTTT,CSARDLAGAPDTQYF
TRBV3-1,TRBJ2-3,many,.,TGTGCCAGCAGCCAAGAAGGTGGGACAATAAGAACGGATACGCAGTATTTT,CASSQEGGTIRTDTQYF
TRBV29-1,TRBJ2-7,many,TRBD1,TGCAGCGTTGGGGGGCTGACAGGGGGCAAGGACGAGCAGTACTTC,CSVGGLTGGKDEQYF
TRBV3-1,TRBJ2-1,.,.,TGTGCCAGCAGCCAAGATGGGGCAGGGGTCCTTAGCTCCTACAATGAGCAGTTCTTC,CASSQDGAGVLSSYNEQFF
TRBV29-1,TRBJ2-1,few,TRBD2,TGCAGCGTGACTAGCGGGAGGGCCTTCCCCCAGTTCTTC,CSVTSGRAFPQFF
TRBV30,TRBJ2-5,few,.,TGTGCCTGGAGTAGGGACATTCGGACCCAGTACTTC,CAWSRDIRTQYF
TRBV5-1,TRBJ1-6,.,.,TGCGCCAGCAGCCCCAACGATCTATTGGGATCACCCCTCCACTTT,CASSPNDLLGSPLHF
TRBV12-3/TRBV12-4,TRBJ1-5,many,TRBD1,TGTGCCACCTCACTTCGGACAGGGGGCGATCAGCCCCAGCATTTT,CATSLRTGGDQPQHF
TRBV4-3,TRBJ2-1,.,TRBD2,TGCGCCAGCAGCCAAGACCCCCCGGTCCTGACTAGCGGGCCCTACAATGAGCAGTTCTTC,CASSQDPPVLTSGPYNEQFF
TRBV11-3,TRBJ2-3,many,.,TGTGCCAGCAGCTTATGGAGCGGGAGCACAGATACGCAGTATTTT,CASSLWSGSTDTQYF
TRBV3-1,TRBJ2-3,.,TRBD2,TGTGCCAGCAGCCAAGCGACTAGCGGGAGCACAGATACGCAGTATTTT,CASSQATSGSTDTQYF
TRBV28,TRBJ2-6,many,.,TGTGCCAGCAGTTTAGCTGGGGCCAACGTCCTGACTTTC,CASSLAGANVLTF
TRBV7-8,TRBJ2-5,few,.,TGTGCCAGCAGTCTTAGAGGAGGGATCCAAGAGACCCAGTACTTC,CASSLRGGIQETQYF
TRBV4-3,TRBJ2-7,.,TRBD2,TGCGCCAGCAGCCAAGTATTCGGGACTAGCGGGAGCTACGAGCAGTACTTC,CASSQVFGTSGSYEQYF
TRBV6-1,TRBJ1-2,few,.,TGTGCCAGCACCCACCGGGGAGGCTACACCTTC,CASTHRGGYTF
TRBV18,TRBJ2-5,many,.,TGTGCCAGCTCACCTAACTACCAAGAGACCCAGTACTTC,CASSPNYQETQYF
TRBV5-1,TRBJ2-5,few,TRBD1,TGCGCCAGCAGCCCATTGACAGGGCGCCAAGAGACCCAGTACTTC,CASSPLTGRQETQYF
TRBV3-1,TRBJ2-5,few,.,TGTGCCAGCAGCTCCTTCAGTGAGACCCAGTACTTC,CASSSFSETQYF
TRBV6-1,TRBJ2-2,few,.,TGTGCCAGCAGTGAACACGGCGGGAACACCGGGGAGCTGTTTTTT,CASSEHGGNTGELFF
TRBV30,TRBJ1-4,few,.,TGTGCCTGGAGAGGGCAAAAGGGGGAAAAACTGTTTTTT,CAWRGQKGEKLFF
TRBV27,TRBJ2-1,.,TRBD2,TGTGCCAGCAGTCAAGCCGGGACTAGCGTTCATGAGCAGTTCTTC,CASSQAGTSVHEQFF
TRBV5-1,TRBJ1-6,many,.,TGCGCCAGCAGCTACGAAAGGGGGAATTCACCCCTCCACTTT,CASSYERGNSPLHF
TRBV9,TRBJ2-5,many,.,TGTGCCAGCAGCGTATCTTCTCGGCGTAGCCAAGAGACCCAGTACTTC,CASSVSSRRSQETQYF